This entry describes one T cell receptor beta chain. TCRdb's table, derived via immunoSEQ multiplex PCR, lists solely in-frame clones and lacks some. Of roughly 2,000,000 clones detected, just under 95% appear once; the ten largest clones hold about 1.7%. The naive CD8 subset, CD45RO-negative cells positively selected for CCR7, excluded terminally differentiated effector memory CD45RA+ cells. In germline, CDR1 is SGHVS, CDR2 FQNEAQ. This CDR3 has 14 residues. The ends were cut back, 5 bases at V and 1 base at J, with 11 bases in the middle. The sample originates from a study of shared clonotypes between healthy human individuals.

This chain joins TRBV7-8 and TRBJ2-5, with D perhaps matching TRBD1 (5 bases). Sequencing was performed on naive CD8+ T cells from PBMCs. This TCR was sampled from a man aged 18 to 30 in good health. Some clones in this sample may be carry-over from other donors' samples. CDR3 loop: CASSRQSIQETQYF. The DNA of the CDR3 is TGTGCCAGCAGCCGACAGAGCATCCAAGAGACCCAGTACTTC.